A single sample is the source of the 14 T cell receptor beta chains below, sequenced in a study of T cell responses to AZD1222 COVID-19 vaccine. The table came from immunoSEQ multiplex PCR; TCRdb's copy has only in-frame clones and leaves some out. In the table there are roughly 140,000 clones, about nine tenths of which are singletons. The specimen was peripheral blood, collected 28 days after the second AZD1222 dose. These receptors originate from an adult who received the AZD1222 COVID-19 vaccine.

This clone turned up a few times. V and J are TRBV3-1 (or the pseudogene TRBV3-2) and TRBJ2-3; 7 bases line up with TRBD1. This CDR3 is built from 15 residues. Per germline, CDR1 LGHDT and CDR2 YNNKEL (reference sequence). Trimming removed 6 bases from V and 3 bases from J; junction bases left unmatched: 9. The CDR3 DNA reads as TGTGCCAGCAGGCACAACACAGGGGCTACAGATACGCAGTATTTT. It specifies CASRHNTGATDTQYF.

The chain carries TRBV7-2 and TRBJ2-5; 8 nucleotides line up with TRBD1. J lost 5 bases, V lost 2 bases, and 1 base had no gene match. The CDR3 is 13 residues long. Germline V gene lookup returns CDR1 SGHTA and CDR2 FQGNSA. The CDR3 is CASSLRQGETQYF. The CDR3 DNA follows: TGTGCCAGCAGCTTACGACAGGGGGAGACCCAGTACTTC.

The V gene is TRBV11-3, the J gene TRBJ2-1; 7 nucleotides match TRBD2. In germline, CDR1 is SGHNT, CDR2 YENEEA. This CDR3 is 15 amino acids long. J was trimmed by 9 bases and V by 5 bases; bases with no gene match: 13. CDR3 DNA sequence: TGTGCCAGCAGCCGGGGTGTGCGGGAGTACGGTGAGCAGTTCTTC. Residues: CASSRGVREYGEQFF.

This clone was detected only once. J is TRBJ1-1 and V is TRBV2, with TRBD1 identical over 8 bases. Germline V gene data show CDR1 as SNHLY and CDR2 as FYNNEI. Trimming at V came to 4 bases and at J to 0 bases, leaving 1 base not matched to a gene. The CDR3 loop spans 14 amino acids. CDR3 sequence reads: CASSGDRLNTEAFF. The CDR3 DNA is TGTGCCAGCAGTGGGGACAGGCTGAACACTGAAGCTTTCTTT.

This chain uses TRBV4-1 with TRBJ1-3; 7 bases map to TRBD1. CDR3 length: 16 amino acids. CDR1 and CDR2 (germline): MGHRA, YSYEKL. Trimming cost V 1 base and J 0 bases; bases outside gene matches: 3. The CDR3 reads CASSQGQGHSGNTIYF. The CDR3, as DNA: TGCGCCAGCAGCCAAGGACAGGGCCACTCTGGAAACACCATATATTTT.

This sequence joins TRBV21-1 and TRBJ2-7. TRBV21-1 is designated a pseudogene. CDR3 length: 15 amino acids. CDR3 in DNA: TGTGCCAGCAGCCACCGGGACCTAGACTCCTACGAGCAGTACTTC. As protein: CASSHRDLDSYEQYF.

The CDR3: CASSPTGADTQYF. In DNA, the CDR3 is TGCGCCAGCAGCCCGACAGGGGCAGATACGCAGTATTTT. The J gene is TRBJ2-3, the V gene TRBV5-1; 8 nucleotides align to TRBD1. Looked up from germline, CDR1 is SGHRS and CDR2 is YFSETQ. V was clipped by 4 bases and J by 4 bases; unmatched bases: 2. The CDR3 spans 13 residues.

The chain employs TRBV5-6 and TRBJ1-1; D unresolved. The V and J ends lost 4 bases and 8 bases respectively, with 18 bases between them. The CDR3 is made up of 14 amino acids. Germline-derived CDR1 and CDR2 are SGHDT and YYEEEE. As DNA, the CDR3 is TGTGCCAGCAGCGATGGTAATGGGGTTATCGAAGCTTTCTTT. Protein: CASSDGNGVIEAFF.

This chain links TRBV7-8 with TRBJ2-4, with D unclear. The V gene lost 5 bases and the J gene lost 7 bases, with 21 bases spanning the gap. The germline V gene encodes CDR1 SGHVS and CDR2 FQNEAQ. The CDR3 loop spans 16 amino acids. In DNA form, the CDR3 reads TGTGCCAGCAGCCAGACCCCGGTCCCGACGCGCAACATTCAGTACTTC. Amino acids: CASSQTPVPTRNIQYF.

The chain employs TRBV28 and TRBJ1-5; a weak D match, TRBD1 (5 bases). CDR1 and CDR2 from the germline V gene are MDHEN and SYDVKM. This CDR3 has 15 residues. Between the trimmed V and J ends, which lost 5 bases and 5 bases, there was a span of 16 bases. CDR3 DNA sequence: TGTGCCAGCAGTCCCTACCCCCGGGGGGATCAGCCCCAGCATTTT. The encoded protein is CASSPYPRGDQPQHF.

As DNA, the CDR3 is TGTGCCAGCCGTAAGGCACAGGGGACTGAAGCTTTCTTT. Encoded protein: CASRKAQGTEAFF. The chain combines TRBV21-1 with TRBJ1-1; the DNA was not used to check the table's D call, TRBD1. TRBV21-1 is a listed pseudogene. The CDR3 spans 13 residues.

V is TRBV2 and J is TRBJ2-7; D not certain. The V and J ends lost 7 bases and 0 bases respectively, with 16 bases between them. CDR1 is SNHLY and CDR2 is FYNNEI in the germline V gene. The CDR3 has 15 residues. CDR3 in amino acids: CASKAGFIHSYEQYF. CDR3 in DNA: TGTGCCAGCAAGGCTGGCTTTATCCACTCCTACGAGCAGTACTTC.

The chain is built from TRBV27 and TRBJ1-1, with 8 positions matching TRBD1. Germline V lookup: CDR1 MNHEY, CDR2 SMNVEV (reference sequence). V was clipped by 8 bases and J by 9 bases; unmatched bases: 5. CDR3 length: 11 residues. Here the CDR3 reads CASSGDRKAFF. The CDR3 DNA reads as TGTGCCAGCTCGGGGGACAGGAAAGCTTTCTTT.

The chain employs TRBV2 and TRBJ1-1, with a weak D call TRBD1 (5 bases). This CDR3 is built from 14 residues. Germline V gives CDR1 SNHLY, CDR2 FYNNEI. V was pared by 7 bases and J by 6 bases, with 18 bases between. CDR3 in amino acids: CASKTESGSAEAFF. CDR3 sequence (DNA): TGTGCCAGCAAAACCGAATCAGGGAGCGCTGAAGCTTTCTTT.